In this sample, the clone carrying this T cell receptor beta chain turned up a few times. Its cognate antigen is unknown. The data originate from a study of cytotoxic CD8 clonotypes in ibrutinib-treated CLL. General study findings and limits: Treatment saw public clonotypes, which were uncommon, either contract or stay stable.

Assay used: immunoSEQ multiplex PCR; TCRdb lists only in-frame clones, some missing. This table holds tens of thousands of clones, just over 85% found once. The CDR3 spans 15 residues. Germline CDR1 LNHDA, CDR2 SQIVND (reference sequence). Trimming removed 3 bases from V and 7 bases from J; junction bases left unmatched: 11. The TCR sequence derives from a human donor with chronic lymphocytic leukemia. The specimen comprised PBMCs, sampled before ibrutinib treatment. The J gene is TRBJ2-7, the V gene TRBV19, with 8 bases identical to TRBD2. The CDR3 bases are TGTGCCAGTAGTATTTTCCGGACTAGCATTGGAGAGCAGTACTTC. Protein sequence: CASSIFRTSIGEQYF.